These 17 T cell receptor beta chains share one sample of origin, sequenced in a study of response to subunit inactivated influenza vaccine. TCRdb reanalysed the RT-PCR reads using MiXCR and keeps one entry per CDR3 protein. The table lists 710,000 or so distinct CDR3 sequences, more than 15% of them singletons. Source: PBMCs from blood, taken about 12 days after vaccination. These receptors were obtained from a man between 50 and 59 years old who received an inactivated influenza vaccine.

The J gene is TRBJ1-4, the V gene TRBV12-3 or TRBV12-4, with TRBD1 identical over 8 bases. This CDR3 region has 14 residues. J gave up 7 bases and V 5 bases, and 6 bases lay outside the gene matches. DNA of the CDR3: TGTGCCAGCAGTGGACAGGGAAGCGGTGAAAAACTGTTTTTT. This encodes CASSGQGSGEKLFF.

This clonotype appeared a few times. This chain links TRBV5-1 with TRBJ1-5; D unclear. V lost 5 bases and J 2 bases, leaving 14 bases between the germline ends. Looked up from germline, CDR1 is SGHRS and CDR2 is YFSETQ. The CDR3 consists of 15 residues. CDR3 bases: TGCGCCAGCAGTTCAGAACCCGGGGGCAATCAGCCCCAGCATTTT. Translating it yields CASSSEPGGNQPQHF.

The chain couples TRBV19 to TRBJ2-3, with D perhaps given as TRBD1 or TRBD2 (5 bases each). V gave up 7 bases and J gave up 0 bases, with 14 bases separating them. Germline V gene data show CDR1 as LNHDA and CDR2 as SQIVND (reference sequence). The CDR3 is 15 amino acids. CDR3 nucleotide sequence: TGTGCCAGTACCACCGGGGCCTTTAGCACAGATACGCAGTATTTT. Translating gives CASTTGAFSTDTQYF.

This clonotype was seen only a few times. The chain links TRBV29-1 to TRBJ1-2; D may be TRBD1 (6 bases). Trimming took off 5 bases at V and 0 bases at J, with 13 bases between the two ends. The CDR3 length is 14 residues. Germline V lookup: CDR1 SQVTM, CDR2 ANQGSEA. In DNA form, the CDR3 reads TGCAGCGTTCGCTGGGGGGGGCCTAACTATGGCTACACCTTC. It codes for CSVRWGGPNYGYTF.

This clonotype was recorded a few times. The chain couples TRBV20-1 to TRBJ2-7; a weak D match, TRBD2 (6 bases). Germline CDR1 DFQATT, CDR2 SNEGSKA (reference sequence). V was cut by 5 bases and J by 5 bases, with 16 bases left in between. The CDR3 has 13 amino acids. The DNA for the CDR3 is TGCAGTGCTCAACTAGCAGGGACGGACGAGCAGTACTTC. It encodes CSAQLAGTDEQYF.

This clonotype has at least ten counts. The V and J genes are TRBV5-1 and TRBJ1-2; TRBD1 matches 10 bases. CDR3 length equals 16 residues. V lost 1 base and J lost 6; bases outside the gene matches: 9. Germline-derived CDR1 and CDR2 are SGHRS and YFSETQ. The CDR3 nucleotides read TGCGCCAGCAGCTTGCTCTCTTCCGGGACAGGGGATGGCTACACCTTC. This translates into CASSLLSSGTGDGYTF.

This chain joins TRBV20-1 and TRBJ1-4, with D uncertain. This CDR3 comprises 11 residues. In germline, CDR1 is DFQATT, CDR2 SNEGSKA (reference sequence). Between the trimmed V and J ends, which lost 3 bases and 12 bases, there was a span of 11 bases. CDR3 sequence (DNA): TGCAGTGCTAGCAGGACTCATGAACTGTTTTTT. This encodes CSASRTHELFF.

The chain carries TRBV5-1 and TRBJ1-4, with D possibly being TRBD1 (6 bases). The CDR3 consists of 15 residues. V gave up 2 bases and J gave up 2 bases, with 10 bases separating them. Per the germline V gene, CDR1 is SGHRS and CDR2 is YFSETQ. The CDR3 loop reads CASSFTGQTNEKLFF. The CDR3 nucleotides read TGCGCCAGCAGCTTTACCGGACAGACTAATGAAAAACTGTTTTTT. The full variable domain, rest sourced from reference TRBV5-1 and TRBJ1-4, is KAGVTQTPRYLIKTRGQQVTLSCSPISGHRSVSWYQQTPGQGLQFLFEYFSETQRNKGNFPGRFSGRQFSNSRSEMNVSTLELGDSALYLCASSFTGQTNEKLFFGSGTQLSVL.

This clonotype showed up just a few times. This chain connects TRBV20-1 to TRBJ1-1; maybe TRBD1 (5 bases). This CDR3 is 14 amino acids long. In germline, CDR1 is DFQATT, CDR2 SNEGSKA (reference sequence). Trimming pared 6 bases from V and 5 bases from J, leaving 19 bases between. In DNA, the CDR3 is TGCAGTGCGGGCCGCCAGAGGGGCCGGACTGAAGCTTTCTTT. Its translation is CSAGRQRGRTEAFF.

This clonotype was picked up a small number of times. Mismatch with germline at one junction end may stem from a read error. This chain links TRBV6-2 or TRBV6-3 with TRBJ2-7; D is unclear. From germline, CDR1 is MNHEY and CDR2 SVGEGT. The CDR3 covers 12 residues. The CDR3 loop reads CASSYSYYEQYF. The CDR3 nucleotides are TGTGCCAGCAGCTACTCCTACTACGAGCAGTACTTC.

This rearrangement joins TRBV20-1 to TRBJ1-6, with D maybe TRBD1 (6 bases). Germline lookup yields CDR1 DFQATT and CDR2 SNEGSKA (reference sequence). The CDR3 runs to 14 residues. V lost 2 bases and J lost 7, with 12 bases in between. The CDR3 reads CSARYGGENSPLHF. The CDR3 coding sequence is TGCAGTGCTAGATACGGGGGCGAAAATTCACCCCTCCACTTT.

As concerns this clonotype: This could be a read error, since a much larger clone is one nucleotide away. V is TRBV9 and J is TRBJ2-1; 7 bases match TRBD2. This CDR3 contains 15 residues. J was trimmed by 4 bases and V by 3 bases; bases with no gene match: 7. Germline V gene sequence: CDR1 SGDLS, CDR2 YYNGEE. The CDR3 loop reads CASSASSGKYNEQFF. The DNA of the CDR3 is TGTGCCAGCAGCGCTAGCAGCGGGAAATACAATGAGCAGTTCTTC.

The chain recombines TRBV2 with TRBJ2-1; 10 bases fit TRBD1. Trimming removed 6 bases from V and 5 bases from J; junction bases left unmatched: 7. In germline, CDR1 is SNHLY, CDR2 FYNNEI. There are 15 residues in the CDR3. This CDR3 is CASRVRDRGDNEQFF. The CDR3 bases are TGTGCCAGCAGAGTAAGGGACAGGGGAGACAATGAGCAGTTCTTC.

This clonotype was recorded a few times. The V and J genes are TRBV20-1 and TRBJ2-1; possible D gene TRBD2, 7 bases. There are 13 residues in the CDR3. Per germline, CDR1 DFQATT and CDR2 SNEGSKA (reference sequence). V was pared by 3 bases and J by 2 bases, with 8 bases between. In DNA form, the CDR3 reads TGCAGTGCTAGCGGGGGGCCCTACAATGAGCAGTTCTTC. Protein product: CSASGGPYNEQFF.

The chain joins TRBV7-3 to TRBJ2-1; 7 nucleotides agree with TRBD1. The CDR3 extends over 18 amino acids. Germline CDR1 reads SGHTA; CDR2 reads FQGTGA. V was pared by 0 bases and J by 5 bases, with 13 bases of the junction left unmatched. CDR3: CASSLTAPPGQTNNEQFF. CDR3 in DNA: TGTGCCAGCAGCTTAACGGCGCCTCCGGGACAGACGAACAATGAGCAGTTCTTC.

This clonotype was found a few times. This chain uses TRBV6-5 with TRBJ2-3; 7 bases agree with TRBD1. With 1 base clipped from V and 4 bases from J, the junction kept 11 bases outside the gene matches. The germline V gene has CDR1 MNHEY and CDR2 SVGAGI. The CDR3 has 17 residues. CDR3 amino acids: CASSYYRGNTQADTQYF. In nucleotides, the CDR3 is TGTGCCAGCAGTTACTACAGGGGAAATACACAGGCAGATACGCAGTATTTT.

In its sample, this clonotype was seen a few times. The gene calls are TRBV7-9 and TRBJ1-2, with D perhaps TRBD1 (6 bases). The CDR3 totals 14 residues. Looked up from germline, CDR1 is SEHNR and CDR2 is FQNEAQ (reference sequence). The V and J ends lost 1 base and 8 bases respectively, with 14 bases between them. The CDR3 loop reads CASSLVVGAAGYTF. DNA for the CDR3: TGTGCCAGCAGCTTAGTGGTGGGGGCGGCCGGCTACACCTTC.